The rows below give T cell receptor beta chains drawn from one sample of a study of PD-L1 blockade in urothelial cancer. Sequencing used immunoSEQ multiplex PCR; TCRdb keeps in-frame clones, though not all of them. Of about 81,000 clones in the sample, 85% to 95% were seen once. The sequencing here drew on PBMCs, taken around atezolizumab (anti-PD-L1) treatment. The receptors originated from a man in his fifties or sixties with urothelial cancer. CDR3s include the opening cysteine and the closing phenylalanine or tryptophan. The D gene is left open where the match is weak. Clone size, where shown, is once, few, many, or a class for clones that have expanded.

D,V,size,J,CDR3,DNA
.,TRBV4-2,.,TRBJ2-7,CASSQDPGRGSRQYF,TGTGCCAGCAGCCAAGATCCAGGCAGGGGATCTAGGCAGTACTTC
TRBD1,TRBV4-3,.,TRBJ2-7,CASSQVQGPSYEQYF,TGCGCCAGCAGCCAGGTACAGGGGCCGTCCTACGAGCAGTACTTC
.,TRBV6-6,once,TRBJ2-3,CASSYGQADTQYF,TGTGCCAGCAGTTATGGTCAGGCAGATACGCAGTATTTT
TRBD1,TRBV9,.,TRBJ2-2,CASSVGQGFTGELFF,TGTGCCAGCAGCGTAGGACAGGGTTTCACCGGGGAGCTGTTTTTT
TRBD1,TRBV7-3,.,TRBJ1-1,CASSLGPGGTEAFF,TGTGCCAGCAGCTTAGGTCCAGGGGGCACTGAAGCTTTCTTT
.,TRBV4-1,.,TRBJ2-5,CASSQSGYQETQYF,TGCGCCAGCAGCCAGTCGGGGTATCAAGAGACCCAGTACTTC
.,TRBV4-2,.,TRBJ1-2,CASSQALGGGNGFGYTF,TGTGCCAGCAGCCAAGCTCTGGGGGGAGGGAACGGGTTTGGCTACACCTTC
.,TRBV7-2,.,TRBJ2-3,CASRSRPDGDTQYF,TGTGCCAGCAGATCTAGACCTGACGGAGATACGCAGTATTTT
.,TRBV9,.,TRBJ2-5,CASSVDRGARNQETQYF,TGTGCCAGCAGCGTAGATCGGGGGGCCAGGAACCAAGAGACCCAGTACTTC
TRBD1,TRBV19,few,TRBJ1-1,CASNRQGVNTEAFF,TGTGCCAGTAATCGACAGGGGGTGAACACTGAAGCTTTCTTT
TRBD1,TRBV11-2,.,TRBJ2-5,CASSSGPGTGIETQYF,TGTGCCAGCAGCTCAGGTCCCGGGACAGGGATCGAGACCCAGTACTTC
.,TRBV27,.,TRBJ2-1,CASSFLDEQFF,TGTGCCAGCAGTTTCTTAGATGAGCAGTTCTTC
.,TRBV5-1,.,TRBJ1-4,CASASRGQPGGEKLFF,TGCGCCAGCGCAAGTCGTGGACAACCGGGTGGTGAAAAACTGTTTTTT
TRBD1,TRBV5-5,.,TRBJ2-3,CASSPGTATDTQYF,TGTGCCAGCAGCCCCGGGACAGCCACGGATACGCAGTATTTT
.,TRBV7-9,.,TRBJ2-5,CASSPWGGRRETQYF,TGTGCCAGCAGCCCGTGGGGAGGACGGAGGGAGACCCAGTACTTC
.,TRBV5-1,.,TRBJ1-3,CASSDGGRGNTIYF,TGCGCCAGCAGCGACGGGGGAAGAGGAAACACCATATATTTT
TRBD1,TRBV10-3,.,TRBJ2-7,CAISVGQGYEQYF,TGTGCCATCAGTGTGGGACAGGGTTACGAGCAGTACTTC
TRBD1,TRBV6-5,.,TRBJ2-7,CASSYSWDSLSYEQYF,TGTGCCAGCAGTTACTCATGGGACAGTCTCTCCTACGAGCAGTACTTC